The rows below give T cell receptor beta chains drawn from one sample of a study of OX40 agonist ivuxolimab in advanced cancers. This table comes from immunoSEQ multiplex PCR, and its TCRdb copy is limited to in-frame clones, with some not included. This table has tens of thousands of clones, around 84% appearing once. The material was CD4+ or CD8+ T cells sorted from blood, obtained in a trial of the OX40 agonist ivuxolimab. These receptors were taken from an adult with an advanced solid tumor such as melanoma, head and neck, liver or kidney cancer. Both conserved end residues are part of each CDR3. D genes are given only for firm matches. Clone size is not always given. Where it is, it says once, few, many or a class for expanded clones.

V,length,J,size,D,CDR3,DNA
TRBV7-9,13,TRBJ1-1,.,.,CASSVREVAEAFF,TGTGCCAGCAGCGTTCGGGAGGTGGCTGAAGCTTTCTTT
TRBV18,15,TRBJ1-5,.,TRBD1,CASSYRGQSNQPQHF,TGTGCCAGCTCGTACAGGGGGCAGAGCAATCAGCCCCAGCATTTT
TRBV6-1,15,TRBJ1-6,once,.,CASILFRGLNSPLHF,TGTGCCAGCATACTCTTTCGAGGGCTCAATTCACCCCTCCACTTT
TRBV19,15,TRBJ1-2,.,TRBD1,CASSANRGGNYGYTF,TGTGCCAGTAGTGCCAACAGGGGGGGCAACTATGGCTACACCTTC
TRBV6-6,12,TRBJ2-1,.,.,CASSIQGNEQFF,TGTGCCAGCAGTATACAGGGTAATGAGCAGTTCTTC
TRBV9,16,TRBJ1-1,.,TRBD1,CASSGKTGGISTEAFF,TGTGCCAGCAGCGGAAAAACAGGGGGCATCTCGACTGAAGCTTTCTTT
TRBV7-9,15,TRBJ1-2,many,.,CASSSDVGAGYGYTF,TGTGCCAGCAGCTCGGACGTAGGCGCTGGCTATGGCTACACCTTC
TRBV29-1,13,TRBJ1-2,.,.,CSVELGGGYGYTF,TGCAGCGTTGAATTGGGGGGCGGCTATGGCTACACCTTC
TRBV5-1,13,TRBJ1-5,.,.,CASSPDTSQPQHF,TGCGCCAGCAGCCCGGACACCTCTCAGCCCCAGCATTTT
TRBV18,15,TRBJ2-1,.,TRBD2,CASSPLAGVHNEQFF,TGTGCCAGCTCACCTTTAGCGGGCGTCCATAATGAGCAGTTCTTC
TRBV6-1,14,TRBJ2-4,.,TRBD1,CASSDGTGKNIQYF,TGTGCCAGCAGTGATGGGACAGGGAAAAACATTCAGTACTTC
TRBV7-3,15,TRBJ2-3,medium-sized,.,CASSRLASNTDTQYF,TGTGCCAGCAGTCGCCTAGCTTCCAACACAGATACGCAGTATTTT
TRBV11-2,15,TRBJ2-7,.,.,CASSPVVLYNYEQYF,TGTGCCAGCAGCCCCGTAGTACTGTATAACTACGAGCAGTACTTC
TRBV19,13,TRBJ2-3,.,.,CASSNPGRDTQYF,TGTGCCAGTAGTAACCCGGGACGGGATACGCAGTATTTT